Listed below are T cell receptor beta chains from one sample, sequenced in a study of blood T cells in healthy people across ages. TCRdb reprocessed the 5' RACE reads via MiXCR and lists one record per CDR3 protein. The repertoire includes roughly 680,000 distinct CDR3 sequences, over 40% of them detected once, and approximately 13% sits in the top ten. The specimen sequenced was blood. These receptors all come from a woman older than 75 in good health. Both conserved end residues are part of each CDR3. A D gene is named only where the DNA matches it firmly. Clone sizes are given selectively: once, few, many, or a class where the clone is expanded.

CDR3 length: 12
V gene: TRBV28
D gene: NA
clone size: NA
J gene: TRBJ2-5
CDR3 DNA: TGTGCCAGCAGTGAGGGAGGAAATGAGCAGTACTTC
CDR3 protein: CASSEGGNEQYF

CDR3 length: 16
V gene: TRBV28
D gene: NA
clone size: many
J gene: TRBJ2-5
CDR3 DNA: TGTGCCAGCAGTTCTGGAGGGCCGGCATCCCAAGAGACCCAGTACTTC
CDR3 protein: CASSSGGPASQETQYF

CDR3 length: 15
V gene: TRBV29-1
D gene: NA
clone size: few
J gene: TRBJ2-5
CDR3 DNA: TGCAGCGTTCCGCCCCCGGGGGCCGGACAAGAGACCCAGTACTTC
CDR3 protein: CSVPPPGAGQETQYF

CDR3 length: 20
V gene: TRBV6-1
D gene: TRBD2
clone size: many
J gene: TRBJ2-5
CDR3 DNA: TGTGCCAGCAGCCGTGGACTAGCGCGCGCTCGCACAAGGGTATCCATTGAGCAGTACTTC
CDR3 protein: CASSRGLARARTRVSIEQYF

CDR3 length: 13
V gene: TRBV28
D gene: NA
clone size: NA
J gene: TRBJ2-1
CDR3 DNA: TGTGCCAGCAGTGGGACGTGGAGCAATGAGCAGTTCTTC
CDR3 protein: CASSGTWSNEQFF

CDR3 length: 14
V gene: TRBV7-9
D gene: NA
clone size: once
J gene: TRBJ1-5
CDR3 DNA: TGTGCCAGCAGCTCTCCGACGGTCAATCAGCCCCAGCATTTT
CDR3 protein: CASSSPTVNQPQHF

CDR3 length: 16
V gene: TRBV10-3
D gene: TRBD1
clone size: NA
J gene: TRBJ2-5
CDR3 DNA: TGTGCCATCAGTGAGCAGACAGGGAGAGACGTAGAGACCCAGTACTTC
CDR3 protein: CAISEQTGRDVETQYF

CDR3 length: 18
V gene: TRBV5-1
D gene: NA
clone size: NA
J gene: TRBJ2-1
CDR3 DNA: TGCGCCAGCAGCTTGGGACAGCTACGGACCTGGGGGTACAATGAGCAGTTCTTC
CDR3 protein: CASSLGQLRTWGYNEQFF

CDR3 length: 15
V gene: TRBV6-2/TRBV6-3
D gene: NA
clone size: NA
J gene: TRBJ2-3
CDR3 DNA: TGTACCAGCACAAAGCGGGGACAGGACACAGATACGCAGTATTTT
CDR3 protein: CTSTKRGQDTDTQYF

CDR3 length: 13
V gene: TRBV5-1
D gene: TRBD2
clone size: few
J gene: TRBJ2-1
CDR3 DNA: TGCGCCAGCAGCGGGACGACTAGCGGGGAGCAGTTCTTC
CDR3 protein: CASSGTTSGEQFF

CDR3 length: 15
V gene: TRBV29-1
D gene: NA
clone size: few
J gene: TRBJ2-6
CDR3 DNA: TGCAGCGTTGACTGGTTACCCGCTGGGGCCAACGTCCTGACTTTC
CDR3 protein: CSVDWLPAGANVLTF

CDR3 length: 15
V gene: TRBV2
D gene: TRBD1
clone size: NA
J gene: TRBJ1-6
CDR3 DNA: TGTGCCAGCAGGTTACGGGACAGGGGGAATTCACCCCTCCACTTT
CDR3 protein: CASRLRDRGNSPLHF

CDR3 length: 14
V gene: TRBV12-3/TRBV12-4
D gene: TRBD2
clone size: many
J gene: TRBJ2-3
CDR3 DNA: TGTGCCAGCAGCCAGATAAGCGGGATGGATACGCAGTATTTT
CDR3 protein: CASSQISGMDTQYF